These 10 T cell receptor beta chains came from one sample sequenced in a study of naive and memory T cell subsets. A UMI-containing oligonucleotide was joined by 3' ligation to the TCR cDNA template. Four PCR rounds used nested alpha and beta constant region primers plus the SP2 primer. One entry per CDR3 protein, called by TCRdb with MiXCR from the 5' RACE reads. The repertoire includes about 62,000 distinct CDR3 sequences, under 10% of them detected once, and 19% sits in the top ten. The receptors derive from a female donor in good health.

This clonotype has a handful of counts. This chain joins TRBV3-1 and TRBJ2-3; D may be TRBD2 (5 bases). Germline V gene data show CDR1 as LGHDT and CDR2 as YNNKEL (reference sequence). The length of the CDR3 is 14 residues. With 4 bases removed from V and 5 bases from J, the gap between germline ends came to 13 bases. The CDR3 coding sequence is TGTGCCAGCAGCCCCGATCTTGCGGGAGATACGCAGTATTTT. Encoded protein: CASSPDLAGDTQYF.

This clonotype was recorded at least ten times. The V and J genes are TRBV29-1 and TRBJ1-1; no reliable D call. Trimming removed 2 bases from V and 0 bases from J, with 4 bases in between. The germline CDR1 and CDR2 sequences are SQVTM and ANQGSEA. The CDR3 length is 12 residues. Here the CDR3 DNA reads TGCAGCGTTGAACCCATGAACACTGAAGCTTTCTTT. Its translation: CSVEPMNTEAFF.

This rearrangement joins TRBV11-3 to TRBJ2-7; D not resolved. Trimming left V 4 bases short and J 3 bases short, with 7 bases between. In germline, CDR1 is SGHNT, CDR2 YENEEA. This CDR3 is 12 amino acids long. The DNA of the CDR3 is TGTGCCAGCAGCTACGACGGCTACGAGCAGTACTTC. Encoded protein: CASSYDGYEQYF.

This clonotype appeared many times. The V and J genes are TRBV18 and TRBJ1-5, with D hard to call. Germline CDR1 reads KGHSH; CDR2 reads LQKENI. Between the trimmed V and J ends, which lost 1 base and 1 base, there was a span of 8 bases. The CDR3 has 15 residues. DNA for the CDR3: TGTGCCAGCTCACCACGACTGGGAAGCAATCAGCCCCAGCATTTT. Residues: CASSPRLGSNQPQHF. The whole variable domain, filled in from reference TRBV18 and TRBJ1-5, reads NAGVMQNPRHLVRRRGQEARLRCSPMKGHSHVYWYRQLPEEGLKFMVYLQKENIIDESGMPKERFSAEFPKEGPSILRIQQVVRGDSAAYFCASSPRLGSNQPQHFGDGTRLSIL.

This clonotype was counted between two and nine times. Since a much larger clone is just one base distant, this may be a read error. The gene calls are TRBV12-3 or TRBV12-4 and TRBJ1-5, with 8 bases aligning to TRBD1. The CDR3 spans 16 residues. For the CDR3, the DNA is TGTGCCAGCAGTCGGAGCCGGGACAGGTACAATCAGCCCCAGAATTTT. Protein sequence: CASSRSRDRYNQPQNF.

This clonotype was seen a handful of times. This chain links TRBV3-1 with TRBJ2-1; a possible D gene is TRBD1 (6 bases). The length of the CDR3 is 13 residues. Trimming left V 2 bases short and J 6 bases short, with 8 bases between. In germline, CDR1 is LGHDT, CDR2 YNNKEL (reference sequence). The CDR3 spells CASSQSGANEQFF. In DNA form, the CDR3 reads TGTGCCAGCAGCCAATCAGGGGCCAATGAGCAGTTCTTC.

Many counts were recorded for this clonotype. The V call is TRBV6-2 or TRBV6-3, the J call TRBJ1-6; D gene unclear. This CDR3 has 15 residues. Trimming took off 7 bases at V and 7 bases at J, with 17 bases between the two ends. Germline CDR1 MNHEY, CDR2 SVGEGT. The CDR3 loop is CASTPAGSLNSPLHF. CDR3 coding DNA: TGTGCCAGCACCCCCGCCGGGAGTTTGAATTCACCCCTCCACTTT.

The V call is TRBV28, the J call TRBJ2-7; 11 nucleotides line up with TRBD1. CDR3 length: 15 amino acids. Germline loops: CDR1 MDHEN, CDR2 SYDVKM. Trimming took 5 bases from V and 3 from J; bases not matched to a gene: 6. CDR3 in amino acids: CASSRAGTGGYEQYF. In DNA form, the CDR3 reads TGTGCCAGCAGTCGTGCCGGGACAGGGGGCTACGAGCAGTACTTC.

This clonotype turned up a few times. The J gene is TRBJ1-1, the V gene TRBV20-1; D might be TRBD1 (6 bases). The CDR3 spans 13 residues. The V end was cut by 6 bases, the J end by 0 bases, with 11 bases between. Germline V lookup: CDR1 DFQATT, CDR2 SNEGSKA (reference sequence). In DNA, the CDR3 is TGCAGTGCACAGGGACATTTGAACACTGAAGCTTTCTTT. It translates to CSAQGHLNTEAFF.

This clonotype has ten or more counts. The CDR3 bases are TGTGCCAGCAGCTGTGGGCCGGGACACCAATGTTACGAGCAGTACTTC. Translated: CASSCGPGHQCYEQYF. The rearrangement links TRBV5-5 to TRBJ2-7; D might be TRBD1 (6 bases). The CDR3 spans 16 residues. Per the germline V gene, CDR1 is SGHKS and CDR2 is YYEKEE (reference sequence). Trimming took 3 bases from V and 4 from J, leaving 20 bases between them.